The rows below give T cell receptor beta chains drawn from one sample of a study of blood T cell repertoires in COVID-19. Clones were read by immunoSEQ multiplex PCR, and TCRdb kept only the in-frame ones, dropping some. The sample has 350,000 to 500,000 clones; around nine tenths are singletons. The sequenced sample was peripheral blood. The receptors here all came from a man younger than 30 with COVID-19, enrolled during active disease. Each CDR3 is given with its conserved first and last residue. D genes are given only for firm matches. Rows may omit the clone size; those that give it use once, few, many or a size class.

d_call j_call clone_size v_call cdr3_aa cdr3_nt
TRBD1 TRBJ2-3 NA TRBV2 CASRPGQATDTQYF TGTGCCAGCAGGCCGGGACAGGCCACAGATACGCAGTATTTT
TRBD2 TRBJ2-3 NA TRBV7-8 CASSLPSGGGDTQYF TGTGCCAGCAGCTTACCTAGCGGGGGGGGAGATACGCAGTATTTT
TRBD1 TRBJ2-7 NA TRBV7-9 CASNPEDRAYEQYF TGTGCCAGCAATCCGGAGGACAGGGCTTACGAGCAGTACTTC
TRBD2 TRBJ2-3 NA TRBV7-3 CASSWTSGNTDTQYF TGTGCCAGCAGCTGGACTAGCGGTAACACAGATACGCAGTATTTT
TRBD1 TRBJ1-6 NA TRBV25-1 CASSEWDSNNSPLHF TGTGCCAGCAGTGAGTGGGACAGCAATAATTCACCCCTCCACTTT
TRBD2 TRBJ2-1 NA TRBV3-1/TRBV3-2 CASSYSGVPYNEQFF TGTGCCAGCAGCTATAGCGGGGTACCCTACAATGAGCAGTTCTTC
NA TRBJ1-4 NA TRBV11-2 CASSSSPGPDPEKLFF TGTGCCAGCAGCTCGAGCCCAGGGCCAGACCCTGAAAAACTGTTTTTT
NA TRBJ2-7 NA TRBV15 CATSRDGGTYEQYF TGTGCCACCAGCAGAGATGGGGGGACCTACGAGCAGTACTTC
TRBD2 TRBJ2-5 NA TRBV24-1 CATSDSFSPGGAETQYF TGTGCCACCAGTGATTCTTTTTCCCCGGGGGGGGCTGAGACCCAGTACTTC
TRBD2 TRBJ2-3 NA TRBV27 CASSSPRASGSSGTDTQYF TGTGCCAGCAGTTCCCCCCGGGCTAGCGGGAGTTCCGGCACAGATACGCAGTATTTT
NA TRBJ2-7 NA TRBV5-1 CASSWGTDSYEQYF TGCGCCAGCAGCTGGGGGACTGATTCCTACGAGCAGTACTTC
NA TRBJ2-3 once TRBV19 CASSTRRTDRTDTQYF TGTGCCAGTAGTACCCGAAGGACAGACCGCACAGATACGCAGTATTTT
TRBD1 TRBJ2-2 NA TRBV6-6 CASRPGGGNTGELFF TGTGCCAGCAGACCAGGGGGCGGAAACACCGGGGAGCTGTTTTTT
NA TRBJ2-5 NA TRBV13 CASSLIQQAVQETQYF TGTGCCAGCAGCTTAATACAACAGGCCGTTCAAGAGACCCAGTACTTC
TRBD1 TRBJ1-5 NA TRBV3-1/TRBV3-2 CASSRGQGYQPQHF TGTGCCAGCAGCCGTGGACAGGGATATCAGCCCCAGCATTTT
TRBD2 TRBJ2-3 NA TRBV7-3 CASSLNGRSTDTQYF TGTGCCAGCAGCTTAAACGGGAGGAGCACAGATACGCAGTATTTT
TRBD2 TRBJ2-7 NA TRBV27 CASSLLAVSYEQYF TGTGCCAGCAGTTTGCTAGCGGTCTCCTACGAGCAGTACTTC
TRBD2 TRBJ2-2 NA TRBV6-1 CASSELTSGSAGTGELFF TGTGCCAGCAGTGAATTGACTAGCGGGAGCGCGGGAACCGGGGAGCTGTTTTTT
NA TRBJ2-7 few TRBV11-2 CASSLSQGGNEQYF TGTGCCAGCAGCTTAAGCCAGGGAGGAAACGAGCAGTACTTC
TRBD2 TRBJ2-5 NA TRBV7-2 CASSFGTSGARETQYF TGTGCCAGCAGCTTTGGGACTAGCGGGGCGCGAGAGACCCAGTACTTC
TRBD1 TRBJ1-4 NA TRBV7-9 CASSWDREGRREKLFF TGTGCCAGCAGTTGGGACAGGGAAGGTAGGCGTGAAAAACTGTTTTTT
TRBD2 TRBJ2-1 NA TRBV29-1 CSVEGLADNEQFF TGCAGCGTTGAGGGACTAGCGGACAATGAGCAGTTCTTC
TRBD2 TRBJ2-3 NA TRBV6-6 CASRRLAGARTDTQYF TGTGCCAGCAGAAGACTAGCGGGGGCCCGCACAGATACGCAGTATTTT